Listed below are T cell receptor beta chains from one sample, sequenced in a study of OX40 agonist ivuxolimab in advanced cancers. TCRdb's table, derived via immunoSEQ multiplex PCR, lists solely in-frame clones and lacks some. The profile shows roughly 80,000 clones, 86% of them singletons. The sequencing here drew on CD4+ or CD8+ T cells sorted from blood, taken in a trial of the OX40 agonist ivuxolimab. The source is an adult with an advanced solid tumor such as melanoma, head and neck, liver or kidney cancer. Each CDR3 is given with its conserved first and last residue. A D gene is named only where the DNA matches it firmly. Size tells how often a clone was seen (once, few, many) or the class of an expanded clone, and some rows leave it out.

J gene: TRBJ1-2
clone size: .
V gene: TRBV15
D gene: .
CDR3 protein: CATSRDRLGIVGYTF
CDR3 DNA: TGTGCCACCAGCAGAGATAGGTTAGGGATTGTTGGCTACACCTTC

J gene: TRBJ2-7
clone size: .
V gene: TRBV7-2
D gene: .
CDR3 protein: CASSSRHEQYF
CDR3 DNA: TGTGCCAGCAGCTCCCGTCACGAGCAGTACTTC

J gene: TRBJ1-5
clone size: .
V gene: TRBV6-6
D gene: .
CDR3 protein: CASSQVGSSNQPQHF
CDR3 DNA: TGTGCCAGCAGCCAAGTAGGGTCCAGCAATCAGCCCCAGCATTTT

J gene: TRBJ2-7
clone size: .
V gene: TRBV11-2
D gene: .
CDR3 protein: CASSLTYRDYEQYF
CDR3 DNA: TGTGCCAGCAGCTTGACCTACAGAGACTACGAGCAGTACTTC

J gene: TRBJ2-1
clone size: .
V gene: TRBV4-1
D gene: .
CDR3 protein: CASSQYNERPSYNEQFF
CDR3 DNA: TGCGCCAGCAGCCAATATAATGAGCGGCCCTCCTACAATGAGCAGTTCTTC

J gene: TRBJ2-6
clone size: .
V gene: TRBV7-3
D gene: .
CDR3 protein: CASSLIGQGVSSGANVLTF
CDR3 DNA: TGTGCCAGCAGCTTAATTGGTCAGGGAGTGAGCTCTGGGGCCAACGTCCTGACTTTC

J gene: TRBJ2-2
clone size: few
V gene: TRBV19
D gene: .
CDR3 protein: CASRVTPSAGELFF
CDR3 DNA: TGTGCCAGTAGAGTAACCCCATCGGCCGGGGAGCTGTTTTTT

J gene: TRBJ2-6
clone size: .
V gene: TRBV29-1
D gene: .
CDR3 protein: CSVEDGGTNVLTF
CDR3 DNA: TGCAGCGTTGAAGATGGGGGGACCAACGTCCTGACTTTC

J gene: TRBJ1-4
clone size: .
V gene: TRBV5-1
D gene: .
CDR3 protein: CASSPGAGREKLFF
CDR3 DNA: TGCGCCAGCTCGCCTGGGGCAGGGCGTGAAAAACTGTTTTTT

J gene: TRBJ1-1
clone size: .
V gene: TRBV27
D gene: .
CDR3 protein: CASSFRQNTEAFF
CDR3 DNA: TGTGCCAGCAGTTTCCGGCAGAACACTGAAGCTTTCTTT

J gene: TRBJ1-6
clone size: .
V gene: TRBV27
D gene: .
CDR3 protein: CASSSTGANSPLHF
CDR3 DNA: TGTGCCAGCAGTTCGACCGGGGCCAATTCACCCCTCCACTTT